These 21 T cell receptor beta chains share one sample of origin, sequenced in a study of blood T cell repertoires in COVID-19. TCRdb keeps only in-frame clones here, not all; method: immunoSEQ multiplex PCR. This sample carries 100,000 to 120,000 clones, roughly 80% of them seen once, and the ten largest clones take around 19%. The sequenced material came from peripheral blood. These receptors all come from a woman in her 70s with acute or convalescent COVID-19.

The chain is built from TRBV5-1 and TRBJ2-2; 12 positions agree with TRBD2. Trimming at V came to 4 bases and at J to 7 bases, leaving 11 bases not matched to a gene. From germline, CDR1 is SGHRS and CDR2 YFSETQ. This CDR3 has 17 residues. CDR3 nucleotide sequence: TGCGCCAGCAGCCTTAGGACTAGCGGGGTTAATGTCGGGGAGCTGTTTTTT. Translating it yields CASSLRTSGVNVGELFF.

The chain combines TRBV27 with TRBJ1-2; 11 positions match TRBD1. Germline V gives CDR1 MNHEY, CDR2 SMNVEV (reference sequence). The length of the CDR3 is 17 residues. V was clipped by 4 bases and J by 6 bases; unmatched bases: 13. This CDR3 reads CASSSRTGGGWWDGYTF. The CDR3 bases are TGTGCCAGCAGTTCACGGACAGGGGGCGGATGGTGGGATGGCTACACCTTC.

The CDR3 is CASSLDSLNTGELFF. The CDR3 nucleotides are TGTGCCAGCAGCTTAGACAGCCTTAACACCGGGGAGCTGTTTTTT. The rearrangement joins TRBV11-1 to TRBJ2-2; D is undetermined. V was trimmed by 1 base and J by 2 bases, leaving 8 bases between them. Germline CDR1 reads SGHAT; CDR2 reads FQDESV (reference sequence). This CDR3 has 15 residues.

This rearrangement joins TRBV13 to TRBJ1-3; 7 bases map to TRBD1. With V trimmed by 6 bases and J by 3 bases, 8 bases remained unmatched. Germline V gives CDR1 PRHDT, CDR2 FYEKMQ (reference sequence). The CDR3 covers 15 residues. CDR3 nucleotides: TGTGCCAGCAGTCGTGACAGGGTAGGTGGAAACACCATATATTTT. This sequence encodes CASSRDRVGGNTIYF.

Here the CDR3 DNA reads TGTGCCAGCAGGGCGAGGACAGCCCTGAACACTGAAGCTTTCTTT. Residues: CASRARTALNTEAFF. This sequence joins TRBV11-2 and TRBJ1-1; a weak D match, TRBD1 (6 bases). Germline loops: CDR1 SGHAT, CDR2 FQNNGV. The CDR3 runs 15 residues. V lost 6 bases and J 0 bases, leaving 14 bases between the germline ends.

The rearrangement joins TRBV9 to TRBJ2-3; D gene ambiguous. Germline V CDR1 and CDR2: SGDLS, YYNGEE. The V and J ends lost 0 bases and 2 bases respectively, with 4 bases between them. The CDR3 consists of 13 residues. The CDR3 here is CASSVGATDTQYF. The DNA for the CDR3 is TGTGCCAGCAGCGTAGGGGCCACAGATACGCAGTATTTT.

The CDR3, as DNA: TGCGCCAGCGGGGAGGGCTCTGGGGCCAACGTCCTGACTTTC. Protein product: CASGEGSGANVLTF. The chain carries TRBV5-1 and TRBJ2-6; 7 bases are shared with TRBD2. Trimming removed 7 bases from V and 0 bases from J; junction bases left unmatched: 1. Germline CDR1 is SGHRS and CDR2 is YFSETQ. The CDR3 is 14 amino acids.

This sequence joins TRBV27 and TRBJ1-1, with unresolved D. CDR1 is MNHEY and CDR2 is SMNVEV in the germline V gene (reference sequence). The V and J ends lost 1 base and 6 bases respectively, with 9 bases between them. The CDR3 runs 13 residues. CDR3 amino acids: CASSLLGRSEAFF. Here the CDR3 DNA reads TGTGCCAGCAGTTTATTGGGGAGATCTGAAGCTTTCTTT.

The chain's CDR3 is CASSSRSNTEAFF. CDR3 coding DNA: TGTGCCAGCAGTTCCAGATCCAACACTGAAGCTTTCTTT. The rearrangement joins TRBV12-3 or TRBV12-4 to TRBJ1-1; unclear D gene. The CDR3 is 13 amino acids. V was cut by 4 bases and J by 2 bases, with 8 bases left in between.

The J gene is TRBJ2-7, the V gene TRBV19, with D hard to call. Germline V gene data show CDR1 as LNHDA and CDR2 as SQIVND (reference sequence). Trimming left V 3 bases short and J 4 bases short, with 7 bases between. The CDR3 is 12 amino acids. The CDR3 bases are TGTGCCAGTAGTATGAAACAGTACGAGCAGTACTTC. The encoded protein is CASSMKQYEQYF.

The J gene is TRBJ2-1, the V gene TRBV7-7, with 10 bases identical to TRBD1. This CDR3 comprises 16 residues. The germline V gene has CDR1 SSHAT and CDR2 FNYEAQ (reference sequence). The junction had 6 bases not matched to a gene; V was cut back by 1 base and J by 6 bases. CDR3 in DNA: TGTGCCAGCAGCTTAGAGTTGGGACAGGGGTCCAATGAGCAGTTCTTC. It specifies CASSLELGQGSNEQFF.

On this clone itself: The junction departs from germline at one end; a sequencing error may be responsible. The chain recombines TRBV18 with TRBJ2-5, with D possibly called TRBD1 or TRBD2 (5 bases each). CDR1 and CDR2 from the germline V gene are KGHSH and LQKENI. The length of the CDR3 is 14 residues. The CDR3 loop is CASSPRGRQETQYF. The DNA of the CDR3 is TGTGCCAGCTCGCCACGGGGCAGGCAAGAGACCCAGTACTTC. Using reference TRBV18 and TRBJ2-5 for the parts outside the CDR3, the full variable domain is NAGVMQNPRHLVRRRGQEARLRCSPMKGHSHVYWYRQLPEEGLKFMVYLQKENIIDESGMPKERFSAEFPKEGPSILRIQQVVRGDSAAYFCASSPRGRQETQYFGPGTRLLVL.

The chain couples TRBV7-2 to TRBJ2-2; 8 bases fit TRBD2. Germline V gene lookup returns CDR1 SGHTA and CDR2 FQGNSA. The CDR3 is made up of 14 amino acids. V lost 5 bases, J lost 5 bases, and 4 bases stayed unmatched. The CDR3 loop reads CASSPGGPTGELFF. CDR3 DNA sequence: TGTGCCAGCAGCCCGGGGGGGCCTACCGGGGAGCTGTTTTTT.

The chain uses TRBV7-8 and TRBJ2-7; 9 bases fit TRBD1. The germline gives CDR1 SGHVS, CDR2 FQNEAQ. The J segment lost 4 bases and the V segment lost 4 bases, leaving 11 bases of the junction unmatched. CDR3 length: 16 amino acids. The CDR3 protein is CASSSWDRALGYEQYF. The CDR3 nucleotides read TGTGCCAGCAGCTCCTGGGACAGGGCCCTGGGATACGAGCAGTACTTC. Based on the CDR3 plus reference TRBV7-8 and TRBJ2-7, the full variable domain is GAGVSQSPRYKVAKRGQDVALRCDPISGHVSLFWYQQALGQGPEFLTYFQNEAQLDKSGLPSDRFFAERPEGSVSTLKIQRTQQEDSAVYLCASSSWDRALGYEQYFGPGTRLTVT.

The chain has TRBV14 and TRBJ2-5; 10 bases line up with TRBD2. The germline V gene encodes CDR1 SGHDN and CDR2 FVKESK. V was clipped by 4 bases and J by 6 bases; unmatched bases: 8. There are 15 residues in the CDR3. The CDR3 coding sequence is TGTGCCAGCAGCCTACCCGGGACTAGCGTAAAGACCCAGTACTTC. Translating it yields CASSLPGTSVKTQYF.

This chain joins TRBV6-2 or TRBV6-3 and TRBJ1-5, with a tentative D call TRBD1 (6 bases). Germline CDR1 reads MNHEY; CDR2 reads SVGEGT. The CDR3 is 14 amino acids. Trimming took off 6 bases at V and 6 bases at J, with 15 bases between the two ends. CDR3 in DNA: TGTGCCAGCAGCAAAGGGGGGGCGCGTCAGCCCCAGCATTTT. This encodes CASSKGGARQPQHF.

The genes are TRBV6-5 and TRBJ1-2; D unresolved. The CDR3 totals 13 residues. V was trimmed by 2 bases and J by 5 bases, leaving 9 bases between them. Germline CDR1 MNHEY, CDR2 SVGAGI. The chain's CDR3 is CASSYVPQYGYTF. For the CDR3, the DNA is TGTGCCAGCAGTTACGTTCCCCAATATGGCTACACCTTC.

This clone came up once. The rearrangement links TRBV27 to TRBJ2-1; weak D call: TRBD2 (5 bases). V was clipped by 6 bases and J by 4 bases, with 10 bases between them. The CDR3 sequence is 13 residues long. The V gene's germline CDR1 is MNHEY and CDR2 SMNVEV (reference sequence). CDR3 sequence (DNA): TGTGCCAGCAGCCCGGGGATTTACAATGAGCAGTTCTTC. The encoded protein is CASSPGIYNEQFF.

This clone came up once. The chain uses TRBV6-5 and TRBJ1-5; TRBD1 agrees at 8 bases. The CDR3 consists of 16 residues. V lost 4 bases to trimming and J lost 6 bases; unmatched junction nucleotides: 11. CDR1 is MNHEY, CDR2 SVGAGI, per germline. The CDR3 nucleotides read TGTGCCAGCAGTTTGAGAGGACAGGGTATAGGTCAGCCCCAGCATTTT. This translates into CASSLRGQGIGQPQHF.

Only a few counts were recorded for this clone. CDR3 nucleotides: TGTGCTAGAAAGGCGGGCTCTGGAAACACCATATATTTT. It yields the protein CARKAGSGNTIYF. The V and J genes are TRBV30 and TRBJ1-3; D not resolved. Germline V CDR1 and CDR2: GTSNPN, SVGIG (reference sequence). The CDR3 is made up of 13 amino acids. The full variable domain, in which reference TRBV30 and TRBJ1-3 provide the parts outside the CDR3, is SQTIHQWPATLVQPVGSPLSLECTVEGTSNPNLYWYRQAAGRGLQLLFYSVGIGQISSEVPQNLSASRPQDRQFILSSKKLLLSDSGFYLCARKAGSGNTIYFGEGSWLTVV.

The gene calls are TRBV10-3 and TRBJ1-1, with 8 nucleotides matching TRBD1. CDR3 length equals 13 residues. V lost 4 bases and J lost 5; bases outside the gene matches: 3. Germline V lookup: CDR1 ENHRY, CDR2 SYGVKD. CDR3 sequence reads: CAISVQGATEAFF. CDR3 DNA: TGTGCCATCAGTGTTCAGGGGGCGACTGAAGCTTTCTTT.